The 19 T cell receptor beta chains below come from one sample, sequenced in a study of chemoradiotherapy in HPV16-positive cancers. The assay was immunoSEQ multiplex PCR, and TCRdb's table has in-frame clones only and misses some. Of around 4,900 clones detected, roughly 85% appear once; the ten largest clones hold roughly 9.9%. This sample comprised tumor tissue, obtained from a patient who underwent chemoradiotherapy. These receptors were collected from a human donor with HPV-associated anogenital cancer.

V gene TRBV7-8 combines with J gene TRBJ2-2, with 7 bases matching TRBD1. The CDR3 sequence is 17 residues long. Germline CDR1 SGHVS, CDR2 FQNEAQ. The V segment lost 4 bases and the J segment 4 bases; nucleotides outside the gene matches: 12. CDR3 coding DNA: TGTGCCAGCAGCTCGACAGGGTGGGTGGTTCGCACCGGGGAGCTGTTTTTT. Amino acids: CASSSTGWVVRTGELFF.

The chain employs TRBV5-1 and TRBJ1-6; D is undetermined. The length of the CDR3 is 14 residues. Deletions cut 0 bases from V and 8 bases from J, with 9 bases between. Germline lookup yields CDR1 SGHRS and CDR2 YFSETQ. As DNA, the CDR3 is TGCGCCAGCAGCTTGGATACAGCTGATTCACCCCTCCACTTT. Protein sequence: CASSLDTADSPLHF.

The rearrangement links TRBV4-1 to TRBJ2-7; the match to TRBD2 covers 11 bases. J was trimmed by 5 bases and V by 3 bases; bases with no gene match: 12. This CDR3 comprises 17 residues. Looked up from germline, CDR1 is MGHRA and CDR2 is YSYEKL. The CDR3 sequence: CASSQVSGGALQDEQYF. CDR3 DNA: TGCGCCAGCAGCCAGGTTAGCGGGGGGGCCCTGCAGGACGAGCAGTACTTC.

This chain uses TRBV5-8 with TRBJ2-3; D unclear. The CDR3 totals 15 residues. Per the germline V gene, CDR1 is SGHTS and CDR2 is YDEGEE. The V end was cut by 1 base, the J end by 0 bases, with 9 bases between. CDR3 in DNA: TGTGCCAGCAGCTTGCTACCATCTAGCACAGATACGCAGTATTTT. Translated, it gives CASSLLPSSTDTQYF.

This chain joins TRBV7-9 and TRBJ1-1; the D gene is possibly TRBD1 (6 bases). Germline CDR1 and CDR2: SEHNR and FQNEAQ (reference sequence). V dropped 10 bases and J dropped 1 base, with 13 bases sitting between them. The CDR3 spans 13 residues. The CDR3 loop is CAITTGSNTEAFF. For the CDR3, the DNA is TGTGCCATTACTACAGGGTCGAACACTGAAGCTTTCTTT.

CDR3 nucleotides: TGTGCCTGGAGACGCAGGAACACCGGGGAGCTGTTTTTT. Protein: CAWRRRNTGELFF. This chain links TRBV30 with TRBJ2-2, with unresolved D. The CDR3 extends over 13 amino acids. V lost 3 bases, J lost 1 base, and 6 bases lay in between. Germline V gene lookup returns CDR1 GTSNPN and CDR2 SVGIG (reference sequence).

The chain has TRBV15 and TRBJ2-1, with TRBD1 matching over 9 bases. V was pared by 5 bases and J by 7 bases, with 18 bases of the junction left unmatched. Germline CDR1 is LNHNV and CDR2 is YYDKDF (reference sequence). The CDR3 extends over 18 amino acids. In nucleotides, the CDR3 is TGTGCCACCAGCGGCTCGAACACGCCAGACAGGGGGAAAAATGAGCAGTTCTTC. This encodes CATSGSNTPDRGKNEQFF.

For the CDR3, the DNA is TGTGCCAGCAGCTTAGCGGACGGGCCCACTGAAGCTTTCTTT. Residues: CASSLADGPTEAFF. The genes are TRBV5-4 and TRBJ1-1; D gene uncertain. Trimming took 2 bases from V and 4 from J, leaving 12 bases between them. This CDR3 is 14 amino acids long. Germline V gives CDR1 SGHNT, CDR2 YYREEE (reference sequence).

The chain combines TRBV9 with TRBJ1-2; 9 bases agree with TRBD1. The germline V gene has CDR1 SGDLS and CDR2 YYNGEE. The CDR3 consists of 16 residues. Trimming at V came to 3 bases and at J to 8 bases, leaving 14 bases not matched to a gene. The CDR3: CASSEREGTGSGGYTF. The CDR3 nucleotides read TGTGCCAGCAGCGAGCGGGAGGGGACAGGGAGCGGAGGCTACACCTTC.

The chain has TRBV28 and TRBJ2-1, with D perhaps given as TRBD1 or TRBD2 (6 bases each). Germline V CDR1 and CDR2: MDHEN, SYDVKM. V lost 1 base and J lost 8, with 15 bases in between. The CDR3 totals 15 residues. CDR3 DNA sequence: TGTGCCAGCAGTTTATTGGGGGGCCCTCTCTATGAGCAGTTCTTC. This encodes CASSLLGGPLYEQFF. Filled out from reference TRBV28 and TRBJ2-1, the complete variable domain reads DVKVTQSSRYLVKRTGEKVFLECVQDMDHENMFWYRQDPGLGLRLIYFSYDVKMKEKGDIPEGYSVSREKKERFSLILESASTNQTSMYLCASSLLGGPLYEQFFGPGTRLTVL.

This clone is a singleton in its sample. The V gene is TRBV9, the J gene TRBJ2-5; D gene uncertain. The V and J ends lost 2 bases and 4 bases respectively, with 12 bases between them. The CDR3 runs 14 residues. Germline V CDR1 and CDR2: SGDLS, YYNGEE. The CDR3 is CASSVGQSRETQYF. The CDR3 DNA sequence: TGTGCCAGCAGCGTGGGTCAAAGCCGAGAGACCCAGTACTTC.

DNA of the CDR3: TGTGCCAGCAGCTTGTTCGGGCAGGGAAGGAATGAGCAGTTCTTC. This codes for CASSLFGQGRNEQFF. This chain links TRBV5-6 with TRBJ2-1; TRBD1 might be the D (5 bases). Germline V gene data show CDR1 as SGHDT and CDR2 as YYEEEE. V dropped 1 base and J dropped 7 bases, with 15 bases sitting between them. The CDR3 loop spans 15 amino acids.

The chain couples TRBV25-1 to TRBJ1-1; D remains unclear. CDR1 MGHDK and CDR2 SYGVNS come from the germline V gene. This CDR3 is 10 amino acids long. Trimming removed 3 bases from V and 8 bases from J, with 4 bases in between. The CDR3 sequence: CASSDREAFF. The CDR3 DNA reads as TGTGCCAGCAGTGACAGAGAAGCTTTCTTT.

The genes are TRBV5-4 and TRBJ2-7; 10 nucleotides match TRBD2. The CDR3 spans 15 residues. The V and J ends lost 0 bases and 2 bases, in that order; junction bases with no gene match: 2. CDR1 SGHNT and CDR2 YYREEE come from the germline V gene (reference sequence). CDR3 nucleotides: TGTGCCAGCAGCTTGGACACTAGCGGGACCTACGAGCAGTACTTC. Amino acids: CASSLDTSGTYEQYF.

The chain has TRBV30 and TRBJ1-5; 8 bases align to TRBD1. V was pared by 2 bases and J by 5 bases, with 14 bases of the junction left unmatched. The V gene's germline CDR1 is GTSNPN and CDR2 SVGIG (reference sequence). The CDR3 totals 17 residues. The CDR3 DNA reads as TGTGCCTGGAGTCCCATATCCTCAGGCAGGGGGCATCAGCCCCAGCATTTT. Protein product: CAWSPISSGRGHQPQHF.

The gene calls are TRBV27 and TRBJ2-5; weak D call: TRBD2 (7 bases). Germline assignment: CDR1 MNHEY and CDR2 SMNVEV (reference sequence). This CDR3 is built from 13 residues. V shed 7 bases and J shed 5 bases, with 14 bases lying between them. DNA for the CDR3: TGTGCCAGCACCCGGGGGGCCGGGGAGACCCAGTACTTC. Amino acids: CASTRGAGETQYF.

This clone came up once. The gene calls are TRBV28 and TRBJ1-2; D gene ambiguous. The CDR3 spans 12 residues. The germline V gene encodes CDR1 MDHEN and CDR2 SYDVKM. Trimming stripped 6 bases from V and 5 bases from J, with 10 bases between. The CDR3 loop is CASRLTGYGYTF. CDR3 nucleotide sequence: TGTGCCAGCAGGTTGACCGGGTATGGCTACACCTTC.

This clone came up once. The chain combines TRBV4-2 with TRBJ2-3; 9 nucleotides align to TRBD2. The CDR3 is made up of 15 amino acids. With V trimmed by 4 bases and J by 5 bases, 7 bases remained unmatched. The germline CDR1 and CDR2 sequences are LGHNA and YNFKEQ. The CDR3 loop is CASSLGGGAEDTQYF. The CDR3 DNA reads TGTGCCAGCAGCCTTGGCGGGGGGGCTGAAGATACGCAGTATTTT.

This sequence joins TRBV5-6 and TRBJ1-1; 9 positions agree with TRBD1. The V and J ends lost 7 bases and 1 base, in that order; junction bases with no gene match: 8. There are 15 residues in the CDR3. Germline V CDR1 and CDR2: SGHDT, YYEEEE. The CDR3 DNA reads TGTGCCAGCGGCAGAAACAGGGGGCGGAACACTGAAGCTTTCTTT. This encodes CASGRNRGRNTEAFF. The full variable domain, completed using reference TRBV5-6 and TRBJ1-1, is DAGVTQSPTHLIKTRGQQVTLRCSPKSGHDTVSWYQQALGQGPQFIFQYYEEEERQRGNFPDRFSGHQFPNYSSELNVNALLLGDSALYLCASGRNRGRNTEAFFGQGTRLTVV.